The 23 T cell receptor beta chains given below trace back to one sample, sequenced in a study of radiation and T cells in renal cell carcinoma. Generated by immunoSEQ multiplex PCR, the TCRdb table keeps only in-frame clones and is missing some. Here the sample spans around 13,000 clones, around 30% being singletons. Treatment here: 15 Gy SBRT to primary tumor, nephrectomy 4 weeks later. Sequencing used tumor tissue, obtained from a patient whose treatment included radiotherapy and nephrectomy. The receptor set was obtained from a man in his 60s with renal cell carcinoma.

The CDR3: CSVVGVGGRGLDEQFF. The CDR3 DNA reads as TGCAGCGTTGTGGGGGTCGGCGGGAGGGGTCTCGATGAGCAGTTCTTC. J is TRBJ2-1 and V is TRBV29-1, with TRBD2 matching 9 bases. With 4 bases clipped from V and 8 bases from J, the junction kept 15 bases outside the gene matches. The CDR3 is 16 residues long. Per germline, CDR1 SQVTM and CDR2 ANQGSEA.

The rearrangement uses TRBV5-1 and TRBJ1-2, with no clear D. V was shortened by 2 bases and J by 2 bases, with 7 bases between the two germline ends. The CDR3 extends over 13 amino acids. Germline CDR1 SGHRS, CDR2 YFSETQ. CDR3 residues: CASSFTENYGYTF. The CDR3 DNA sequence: TGCGCCAGCAGCTTCACAGAGAACTATGGCTACACCTTC.

The DNA of the CDR3 is TGTGCCAGCACCACCGGGACACTCTACAATGAGCAGTTCTTC. As protein: CASTTGTLYNEQFF. This rearrangement joins TRBV9 to TRBJ2-1, with D possibly TRBD1 on 6 matching bases. CDR1 is SGDLS, CDR2 YYNGEE, per germline. The CDR3 length is 14 residues. V dropped 6 bases and J dropped 3 bases, with 13 bases sitting between them.

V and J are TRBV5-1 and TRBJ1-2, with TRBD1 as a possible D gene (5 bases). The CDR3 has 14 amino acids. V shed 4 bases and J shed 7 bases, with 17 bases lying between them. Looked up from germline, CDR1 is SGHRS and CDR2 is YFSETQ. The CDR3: CASSTDPTGGGYTF. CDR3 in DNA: TGCGCCAGCAGCACTGACCCGACGGGGGGTGGCTACACCTTC.

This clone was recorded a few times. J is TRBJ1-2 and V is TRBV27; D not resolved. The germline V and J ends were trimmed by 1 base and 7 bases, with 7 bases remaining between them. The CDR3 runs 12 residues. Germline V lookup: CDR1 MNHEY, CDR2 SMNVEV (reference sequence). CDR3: CASSLYGVGYTF. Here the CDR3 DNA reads TGTGCCAGCAGTTTATACGGTGTTGGCTACACCTTC.

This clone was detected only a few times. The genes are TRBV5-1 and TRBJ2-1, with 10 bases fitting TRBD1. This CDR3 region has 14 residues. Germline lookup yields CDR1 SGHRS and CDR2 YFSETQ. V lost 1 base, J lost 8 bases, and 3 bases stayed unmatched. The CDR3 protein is CASSLIDRGHEQFF. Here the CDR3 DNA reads TGCGCCAGCAGCTTGATTGACAGGGGGCATGAGCAGTTCTTC.

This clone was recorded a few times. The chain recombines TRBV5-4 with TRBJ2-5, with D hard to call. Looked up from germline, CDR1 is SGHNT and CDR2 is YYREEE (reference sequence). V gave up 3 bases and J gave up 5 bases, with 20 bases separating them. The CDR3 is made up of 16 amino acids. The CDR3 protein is CASSSSQRRIEETQYF. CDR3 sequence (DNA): TGTGCCAGCAGCTCCTCCCAGAGGCGAATAGAGGAGACCCAGTACTTC.

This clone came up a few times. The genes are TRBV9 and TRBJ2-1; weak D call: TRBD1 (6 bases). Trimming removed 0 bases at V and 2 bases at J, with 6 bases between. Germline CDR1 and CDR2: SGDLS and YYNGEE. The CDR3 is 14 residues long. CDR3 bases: TGTGCCAGCAGCGTAGAGGGGGCCTACAATGAGCAGTTCTTC. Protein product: CASSVEGAYNEQFF. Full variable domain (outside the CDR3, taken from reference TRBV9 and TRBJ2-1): DSGVTQTPKHLITATGQRVTLRCSPRSGDLSVYWYQQSLDQGLQFLIQYYNGEERAKGNILERFSAQQFPDLHSELNLSSLELGDSALYFCASSVEGAYNEQFFGPGTRLTVL.

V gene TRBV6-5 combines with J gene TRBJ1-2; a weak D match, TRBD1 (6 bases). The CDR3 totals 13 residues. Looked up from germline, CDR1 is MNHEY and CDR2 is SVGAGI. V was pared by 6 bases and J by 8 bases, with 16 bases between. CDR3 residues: CASSEGWGLGYTF. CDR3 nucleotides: TGTGCCAGCAGCGAGGGGTGGGGGCTCGGCTACACCTTC.

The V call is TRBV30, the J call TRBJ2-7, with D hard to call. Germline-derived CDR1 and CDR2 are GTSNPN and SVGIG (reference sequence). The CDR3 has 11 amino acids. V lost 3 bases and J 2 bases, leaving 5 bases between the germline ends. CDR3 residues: CAWRGPYEQYF. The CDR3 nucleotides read TGTGCCTGGAGGGGCCCCTACGAGCAGTACTTC.

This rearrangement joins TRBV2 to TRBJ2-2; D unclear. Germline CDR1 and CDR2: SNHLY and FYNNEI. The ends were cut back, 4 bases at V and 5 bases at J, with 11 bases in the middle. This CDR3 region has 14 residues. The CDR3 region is CASSVSLKTGELFF. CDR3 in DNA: TGTGCCAGCAGTGTTAGCCTGAAGACCGGGGAGCTGTTTTTT.

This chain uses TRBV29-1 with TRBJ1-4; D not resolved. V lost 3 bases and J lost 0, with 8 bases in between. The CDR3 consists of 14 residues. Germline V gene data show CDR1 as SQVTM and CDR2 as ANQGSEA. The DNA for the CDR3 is TGCAGCGTTGAGCCCCAAGCAACTAATGAAAAACTGTTTTTT. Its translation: CSVEPQATNEKLFF.

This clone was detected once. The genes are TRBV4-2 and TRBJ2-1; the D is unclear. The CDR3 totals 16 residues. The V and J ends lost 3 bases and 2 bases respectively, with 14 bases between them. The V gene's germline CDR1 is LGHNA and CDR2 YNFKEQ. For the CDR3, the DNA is TGTGCCAGCAGCCATATTGGGATTGACCCCTACAATGAGCAGTTCTTC. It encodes CASSHIGIDPYNEQFF.

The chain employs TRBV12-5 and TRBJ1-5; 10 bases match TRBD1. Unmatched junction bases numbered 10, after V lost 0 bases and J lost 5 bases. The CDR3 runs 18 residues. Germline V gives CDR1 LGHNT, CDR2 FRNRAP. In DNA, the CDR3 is TGTGCTAGTGGTTTGGTAGATATCAAGACAGGGGGCTATCAGCCCCAGCATTTT. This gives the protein CASGLVDIKTGGYQPQHF.

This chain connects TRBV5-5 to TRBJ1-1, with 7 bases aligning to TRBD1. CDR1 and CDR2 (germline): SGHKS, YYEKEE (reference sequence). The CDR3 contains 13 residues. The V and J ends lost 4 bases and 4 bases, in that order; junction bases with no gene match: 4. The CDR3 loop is CASSPPGGTEAFF. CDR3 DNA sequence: TGTGCCAGCAGCCCTCCAGGGGGCACTGAAGCTTTCTTT.

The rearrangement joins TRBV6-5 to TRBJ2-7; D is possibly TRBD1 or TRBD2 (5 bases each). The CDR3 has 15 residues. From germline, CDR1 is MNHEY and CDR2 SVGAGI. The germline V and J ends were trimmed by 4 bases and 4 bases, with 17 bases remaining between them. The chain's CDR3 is CASSLAYRDGYEQYF. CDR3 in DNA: TGTGCCAGCAGTTTGGCTTACCGGGACGGGTACGAGCAGTACTTC.

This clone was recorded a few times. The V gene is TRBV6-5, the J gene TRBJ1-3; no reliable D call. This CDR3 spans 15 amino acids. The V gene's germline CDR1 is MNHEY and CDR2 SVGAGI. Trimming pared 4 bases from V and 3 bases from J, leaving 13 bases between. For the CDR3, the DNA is TGTGCCAGCAGTTCGTCTGGAGGTCTTGGAAACACCATATATTTT. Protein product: CASSSSGGLGNTIYF.

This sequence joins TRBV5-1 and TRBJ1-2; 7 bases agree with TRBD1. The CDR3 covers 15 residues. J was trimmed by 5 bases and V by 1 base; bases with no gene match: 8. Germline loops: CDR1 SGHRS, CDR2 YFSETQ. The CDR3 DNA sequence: TGCGCCAGCAGCTTGACCGGGACAGAAGGGTATGGCTACACCTTC. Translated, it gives CASSLTGTEGYGYTF.

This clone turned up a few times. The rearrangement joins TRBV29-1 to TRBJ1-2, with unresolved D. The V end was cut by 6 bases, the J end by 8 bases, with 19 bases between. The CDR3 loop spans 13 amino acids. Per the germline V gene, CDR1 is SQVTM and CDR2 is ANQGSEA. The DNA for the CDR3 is TGCAGCGTCGCCGACTCCTATTTGGAGGGCTACACCTTC. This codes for CSVADSYLEGYTF.

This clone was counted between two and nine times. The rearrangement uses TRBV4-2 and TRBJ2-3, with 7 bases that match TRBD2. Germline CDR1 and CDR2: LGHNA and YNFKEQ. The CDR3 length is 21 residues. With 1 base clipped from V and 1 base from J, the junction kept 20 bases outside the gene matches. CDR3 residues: CASSQGTGGFTGGVRTDTQYF. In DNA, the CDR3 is TGTGCCAGCAGCCAAGGGACGGGAGGCTTTACTGGAGGCGTGCGCACAGATACGCAGTATTTT.

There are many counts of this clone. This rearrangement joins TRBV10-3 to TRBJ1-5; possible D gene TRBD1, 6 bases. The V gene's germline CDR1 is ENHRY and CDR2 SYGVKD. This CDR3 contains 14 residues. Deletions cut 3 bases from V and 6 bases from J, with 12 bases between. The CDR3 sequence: CAISDPGVGQPQHF. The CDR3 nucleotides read TGTGCCATCAGTGACCCAGGGGTCGGTCAGCCCCAGCATTTT.

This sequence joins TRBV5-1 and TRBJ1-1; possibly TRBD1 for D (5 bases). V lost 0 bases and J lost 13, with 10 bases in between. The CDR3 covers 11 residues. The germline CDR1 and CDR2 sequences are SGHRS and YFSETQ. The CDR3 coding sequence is TGCGCCAGCAGCTTGGGGGGACCTCGTTTCTTT. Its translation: CASSLGGPRFF. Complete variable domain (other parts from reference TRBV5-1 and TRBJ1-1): KAGVTQTPRYLIKTRGQQVTLSCSPISGHRSVSWYQQTPGQGLQFLFEYFSETQRNKGNFPGRFSGRQFSNSRSEMNVSTLELGDSALYLCASSLGGPRFFGQGTRLTVV.

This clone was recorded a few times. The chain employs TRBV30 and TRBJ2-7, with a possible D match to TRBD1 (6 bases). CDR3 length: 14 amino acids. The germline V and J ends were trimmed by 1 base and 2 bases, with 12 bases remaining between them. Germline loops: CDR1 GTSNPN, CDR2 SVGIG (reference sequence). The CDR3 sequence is CAWSAGQTAYEQYF. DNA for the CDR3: TGTGCCTGGAGTGCGGGACAAACAGCCTACGAGCAGTACTTC. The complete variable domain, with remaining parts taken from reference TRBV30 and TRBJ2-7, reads SQTIHQWPATLVQPVGSPLSLECTVEGTSNPNLYWYRQAAGRGLQLLFYSVGIGQISSEVPQNLSASRPQDRQFILSSKKLLLSDSGFYLCAWSAGQTAYEQYFGPGTRLTVT.